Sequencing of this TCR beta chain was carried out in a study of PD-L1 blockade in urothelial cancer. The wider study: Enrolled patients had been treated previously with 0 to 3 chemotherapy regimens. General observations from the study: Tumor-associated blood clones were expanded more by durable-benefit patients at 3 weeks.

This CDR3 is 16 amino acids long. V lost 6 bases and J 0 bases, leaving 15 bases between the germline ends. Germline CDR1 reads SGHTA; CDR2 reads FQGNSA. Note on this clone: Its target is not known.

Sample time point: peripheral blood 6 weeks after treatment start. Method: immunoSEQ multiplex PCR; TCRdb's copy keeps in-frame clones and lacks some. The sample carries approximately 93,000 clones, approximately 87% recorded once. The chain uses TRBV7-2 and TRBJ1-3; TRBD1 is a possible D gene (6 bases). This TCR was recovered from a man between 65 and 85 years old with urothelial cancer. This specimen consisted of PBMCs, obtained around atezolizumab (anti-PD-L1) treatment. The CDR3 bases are TGTGCCAGCAGTATGTCTCAGGGGCACTCTGGAAACACCATATATTTT. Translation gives CASSMSQGHSGNTIYF.